Listed here are 20 T cell receptor beta chains from one sample, sequenced in a study of graft-versus-host responses after intestinal transplantation. Sequencing used immunoSEQ multiplex PCR; TCRdb keeps in-frame clones, though not all of them. The top ten clones hold around 0.12% of a sample with about 120,000 clones, roughly 93% of them seen once. These receptors' targets are unknown. The sample was unstimulated CD4+ T cells sorted from spleen or lymph node cells, taken before intestinal transplant. These receptors all stem from a human donor who received an intestinal transplant.

This clone has a single count. The V gene is TRBV5-1, the J gene TRBJ2-1, with TRBD2 identical over 14 bases. The CDR3 has 15 residues. Germline V gene sequence: CDR1 SGHRS, CDR2 YFSETQ. The V gene end was trimmed by 4 bases and the J gene end by 8 bases; junction bases not matched to a gene: 5. Written as DNA, the CDR3 is TGCGCCAGCAGCCCGGGACTAGCGGGAGTTTATGAGCAGTTCTTC. Its translation is CASSPGLAGVYEQFF.

Of note for this clone: Other DNA sequences within the sample encode an identical CDR3. The rearrangement uses TRBV5-1 and TRBJ2-7; D not resolved. This CDR3 is built from 11 residues. V lost 0 bases, J lost 2 bases, and 0 bases lay in between. The germline V gene has CDR1 SGHRS and CDR2 YFSETQ. The CDR3 is CASSLAYEQYF. CDR3 DNA sequence: TGCGCCAGCAGCTTGGCCTACGAGCAGTACTTC. The full variable domain, completed using reference TRBV5-1 and TRBJ2-7, is KAGVTQTPRYLIKTRGQQVTLSCSPISGHRSVSWYQQTPGQGLQFLFEYFSETQRNKGNFPGRFSGRQFSNSRSEMNVSTLELGDSALYLCASSLAYEQYFGPGTRLTVT.

V is TRBV28 and J is TRBJ2-7; TRBD1 aligns across 8 bases. The CDR3 is 15 amino acids. The V gene end was trimmed by 6 bases and the J gene end by 5 bases; junction bases not matched to a gene: 12. Germline CDR1 reads MDHEN; CDR2 reads SYDVKM. CDR3: CASRGPGQAHHEQYF. As DNA, the CDR3 is TGTGCCAGCAGGGGACCGGGACAGGCCCATCACGAGCAGTACTTC.

This chain connects TRBV5-1 to TRBJ2-1, with TRBD2 as a possible D gene (6 bases). The V end lost 4 bases, the J end lost 5 bases, and 13 bases lay between the germline ends. CDR1 is SGHRS and CDR2 is YFSETQ in the germline V gene. The CDR3 covers 14 residues. The CDR3 coding sequence is TGCGCCAGCAGCCTCCCCCGGGAGAACAATGAGCAGTTCTTC. Translating gives CASSLPRENNEQFF.

The rearrangement links TRBV4-1 to TRBJ2-7, with D possibly called TRBD1 or TRBD2 (7 bases each). CDR1 MGHRA and CDR2 YSYEKL come from the germline V gene. The CDR3 runs 15 residues. V lost 6 bases and J 4 bases, leaving 19 bases between the germline ends. The CDR3 nucleotides are TGCGCCAGCAGTCTCGAGTCAGGGGGGGGGTACGAGCAGTACTTC. Protein: CASSLESGGGYEQYF.

The sample holds one count of this clone. The chain combines TRBV30 with TRBJ2-2; 9 nucleotides agree with TRBD1. Germline V CDR1 and CDR2: GTSNPN, SVGIG (reference sequence). This CDR3 has 14 residues. V lost 8 bases to trimming and J lost 3 bases; unmatched junction nucleotides: 7. The CDR3 reads CAVGGTGYTGELFF. CDR3 DNA sequence: TGTGCCGTGGGTGGGACAGGGTACACCGGGGAGCTGTTTTTT.

CDR3: CASSLRSGSWRETQYF. The CDR3 DNA sequence: TGTGCCAGCAGCTTAAGGAGCGGGAGTTGGAGAGAGACCCAGTACTTC. V and J are TRBV7-9 and TRBJ2-5; 8 bases fit TRBD2. The CDR3 extends over 16 amino acids. Trimming cost V 2 bases and J 4 bases; bases outside gene matches: 9. Germline V lookup: CDR1 SEHNR, CDR2 FQNEAQ (reference sequence).

The chain is built from TRBV7-9 and TRBJ2-2; D remains ambiguous. CDR3 length equals 14 residues. The germline V and J ends were trimmed by 4 bases and 4 bases, with 10 bases remaining between them. Germline V gene data show CDR1 as SEHNR and CDR2 as FQNEAQ (reference sequence). The CDR3 is CASSSKSVTGELFF. In DNA, the CDR3 is TGTGCCAGCAGCTCCAAGAGCGTCACCGGGGAGCTGTTTTTT.

The chain joins TRBV6-5 to TRBJ1-2, with a tentative D call TRBD1 (5 bases). The CDR3 has 13 amino acids. Germline lookup yields CDR1 MNHEY and CDR2 SVGAGI. V gave up 0 bases and J gave up 8 bases, with 10 bases separating them. The CDR3 DNA reads as TGTGCCAGCAGTTACTCTCCAGGGCCCGGCTACACCTTC. Protein product: CASSYSPGPGYTF.

The J gene is TRBJ2-7, the V gene TRBV6-7; D could derive from TRBD1 or TRBD2 (5 bases each). TRBV6-7 is an open reading frame, and its role is uncertain. The CDR3 consists of 16 residues. Trimming removed 2 bases from V and 0 bases from J, with 14 bases in between. The CDR3 coding sequence is TGTGCCAGCAGTTACCCCTCGGGACCGGGCTCCTACGAGCAGTACTTC. It is translated as CASSYPSGPGSYEQYF.

The chain has TRBV11-2 and TRBJ2-1, with TRBD2 identical over 10 bases. Per germline, CDR1 SGHAT and CDR2 FQNNGV. V lost 5 bases and J lost 6; bases outside the gene matches: 10. This CDR3 spans 16 amino acids. CDR3 DNA sequence: TGTGCCAGCAGCGCACAACCACTAGCGGGATTCAATGAGCAGTTCTTC. Translating it yields CASSAQPLAGFNEQFF.

V is TRBV9 and J is TRBJ2-2; unclear D gene. V was trimmed by 1 base and J by 6 bases, leaving 4 bases between them. Germline lookup yields CDR1 SGDLS and CDR2 YYNGEE. The CDR3 is made up of 12 amino acids. Here the CDR3 DNA reads TGTGCCAGCAGCGTATTCCCCGGGGAGCTGTTTTTT. It encodes CASSVFPGELFF. Based on the CDR3 plus reference TRBV9 and TRBJ2-2, the full variable domain is DSGVTQTPKHLITATGQRVTLRCSPRSGDLSVYWYQQSLDQGLQFLIQYYNGEERAKGNILERFSAQQFPDLHSELNLSSLELGDSALYFCASSVFPGELFFGEGSRLTVL.

The J gene is TRBJ2-3, the V gene TRBV11-2, with a possible D match to TRBD2 (5 bases). CDR3 length: 15 amino acids. Germline V gene lookup returns CDR1 SGHAT and CDR2 FQNNGV. Deletions cut 5 bases from V and 10 bases from J, with 22 bases between. CDR3 protein: CASSRAVDPSRSQYF. CDR3 sequence (DNA): TGTGCCAGCAGCCGGGCCGTGGATCCTAGCAGGTCGCAGTATTTT. Full variable domain (outside the CDR3, taken from reference TRBV11-2 and TRBJ2-3): EAGVAQSPRYKIIEKRQSVAFWCNPISGHATLYWYQQILGQGPKLLIQFQNNGVVDDSQLPKDRFSAERLKGVDSTLKIQPAKLEDSAVYLCASSRAVDPSRSQYFGPGTRLTVL.

The chain links TRBV6-1 to TRBJ1-3; 7 bases agree with TRBD1. This CDR3 region has 14 residues. The trim removed 4 bases at V and 0 bases at J, leaving 0 bases unmatched. The V gene's germline CDR1 is MNHNS and CDR2 SASEGT. CDR3 region: CASSGQGSGNTIYF. CDR3 DNA sequence: TGTGCCAGCAGTGGACAGGGCTCTGGAAACACCATATATTTT.

V is TRBV9 and J is TRBJ2-7, with TRBD1 as a possible D gene (5 bases). Trimming left V 3 bases short and J 4 bases short, with 8 bases between. This CDR3 comprises 12 residues. Per the germline V gene, CDR1 is SGDLS and CDR2 is YYNGEE. The CDR3 loop reads CASSGPGYEQYF. In DNA, the CDR3 is TGTGCCAGCAGCGGCCCAGGGTACGAGCAGTACTTC. The whole variable domain, filled in from reference TRBV9 and TRBJ2-7, reads DSGVTQTPKHLITATGQRVTLRCSPRSGDLSVYWYQQSLDQGLQFLIQYYNGEERAKGNILERFSAQQFPDLHSELNLSSLELGDSALYFCASSGPGYEQYFGPGTRLTVT.

The chain employs TRBV5-1 and TRBJ1-4; D may be TRBD1 (5 bases). Germline V CDR1 and CDR2: SGHRS, YFSETQ. The V end lost 1 base, the J end lost 4 bases, and 8 bases lay between the germline ends. The CDR3 runs 14 residues. CDR3 protein: CASSLTGNNEKLFF. CDR3 nucleotides: TGCGCCAGCAGCTTGACAGGCAATAATGAAAAACTGTTTTTT.

V is TRBV7-9 and J is TRBJ2-1; 11 bases map to TRBD2. CDR1 SEHNR and CDR2 FQNEAQ come from the germline V gene (reference sequence). Germline trimming cut 5 bases from V and 6 bases from J; bases unmatched to any gene: 6. This CDR3 has 15 amino acids. The CDR3: CASSLGLAGPNEQFF. CDR3 sequence (DNA): TGTGCCAGCAGCCTTGGACTAGCGGGCCCCAATGAGCAGTTCTTC. Full variable domain (outside the CDR3, taken from reference TRBV7-9 and TRBJ2-1): DTGVSQNPRHKITKRGQNVTFRCDPISEHNRLYWYRQTLGQGPEFLTYFQNEAQLEKSRLLSDRFSAERPKGSFSTLEIQRTEQGDSAMYLCASSLGLAGPNEQFFGPGTRLTVL.

The chain carries TRBV6-1 and TRBJ1-1; D is unresolved. The CDR3 spans 14 residues. V lost 6 bases and J 4 bases, leaving 15 bases between the germline ends. The germline CDR1 and CDR2 sequences are MNHNS and SASEGT. The CDR3 sequence is CASRRLQAGTEAFF. The CDR3 DNA reads TGTGCCAGCAGGAGACTCCAGGCCGGCACTGAAGCTTTCTTT.

V gene TRBV7-2 combines with J gene TRBJ1-1; no definite D call. Germline-derived CDR1 and CDR2 are SGHTA and FQGNSA. This CDR3 contains 16 residues. The germline V and J ends were trimmed by 1 base and 0 bases, with 12 bases remaining between them. The CDR3 reads CASSLVGASLNTEAFF. CDR3 DNA sequence: TGTGCCAGCAGCTTAGTAGGCGCGTCCCTGAACACTGAAGCTTTCTTT.

The V and J genes are TRBV21-1 and TRBJ2-1; the table's D call, TRBD1, has no DNA check behind it. TRBV21-1 is assigned pseudogene status. The CDR3 totals 15 residues. The CDR3 protein is CASSNRTGTYNEQFF. The DNA for the CDR3 is TGTGCCAGCAGCAACCGGACAGGTACTTACAATGAGCAGTTCTTC.